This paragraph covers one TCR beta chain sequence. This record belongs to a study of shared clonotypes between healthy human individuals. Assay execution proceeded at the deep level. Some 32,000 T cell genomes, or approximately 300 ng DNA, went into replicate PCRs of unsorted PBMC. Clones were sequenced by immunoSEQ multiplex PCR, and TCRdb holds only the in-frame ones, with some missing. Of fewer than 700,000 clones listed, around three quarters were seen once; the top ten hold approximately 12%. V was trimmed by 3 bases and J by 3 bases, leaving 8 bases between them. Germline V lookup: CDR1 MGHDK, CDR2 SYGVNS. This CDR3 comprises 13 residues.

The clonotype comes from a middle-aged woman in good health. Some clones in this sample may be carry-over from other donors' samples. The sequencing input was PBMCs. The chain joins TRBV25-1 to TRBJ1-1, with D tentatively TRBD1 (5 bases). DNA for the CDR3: TGTGCCAGCAGTGACGGGGGGTACACTGAAGCTTTCTTT. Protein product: CASSDGGYTEAFF.